This T cell receptor beta chain comes out of a study of monozygotic twins with inflammatory bowel disease. The CDR3 contains 16 residues. The V gene's germline CDR1 is DFQATT and CDR2 SNEGSKA (reference sequence). TCRdb re-called the 5' RACE reads and gives one entry per CDR3 protein, without DNA. The ten most abundant clones cover around 2.5% of a sample with 120,000 to 150,000 distinct CDR3 sequences. The sample consisted of blood. The receptor was isolated from a human donor with ulcerative colitis or Crohn's disease, or a healthy co-twin of an affected twin (not recorded which). This sequence joins TRBV20-1 and TRBJ2-1; the TCRdb call, TRBD2, lacks DNA for checking. CDR3 in amino acids: CSARDPNRGVYNEQFF.